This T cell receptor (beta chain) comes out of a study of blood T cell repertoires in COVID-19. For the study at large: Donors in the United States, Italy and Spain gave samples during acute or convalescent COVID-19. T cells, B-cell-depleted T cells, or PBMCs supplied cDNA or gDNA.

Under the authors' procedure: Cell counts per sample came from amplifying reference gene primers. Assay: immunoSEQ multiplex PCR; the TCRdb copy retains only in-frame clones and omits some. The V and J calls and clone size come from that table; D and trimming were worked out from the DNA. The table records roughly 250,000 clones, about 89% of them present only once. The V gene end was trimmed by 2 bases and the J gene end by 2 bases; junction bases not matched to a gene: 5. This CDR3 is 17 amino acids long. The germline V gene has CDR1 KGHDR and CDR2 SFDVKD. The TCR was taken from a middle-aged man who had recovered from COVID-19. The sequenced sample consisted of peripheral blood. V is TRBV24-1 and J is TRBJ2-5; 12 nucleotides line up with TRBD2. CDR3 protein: CATSDSRLAGAQETQYF. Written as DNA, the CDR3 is TGTGCCACCAGTGATTCTCGACTAGCGGGGGCACAAGAGACCCAGTACTTC.